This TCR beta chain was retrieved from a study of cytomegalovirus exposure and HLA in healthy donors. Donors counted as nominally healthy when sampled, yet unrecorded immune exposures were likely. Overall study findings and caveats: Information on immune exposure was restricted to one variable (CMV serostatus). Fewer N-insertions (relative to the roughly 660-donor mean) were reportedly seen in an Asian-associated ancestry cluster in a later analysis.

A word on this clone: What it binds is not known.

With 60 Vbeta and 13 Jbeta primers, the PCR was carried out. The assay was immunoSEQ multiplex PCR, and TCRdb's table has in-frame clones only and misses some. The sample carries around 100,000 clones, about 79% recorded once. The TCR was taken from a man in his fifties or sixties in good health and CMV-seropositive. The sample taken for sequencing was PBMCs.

CDR3 sequence reads: CASSIKGGPGGPSYEQYF. The CDR3 DNA reads TGTGCCAGCAGCATAAAAGGGGGGCCAGGGGGACCCTCCTACGAGCAGTACTTC. The chain uses TRBV21-1 and TRBJ2-7; TRBD1 is taken as the D call from the table, unchecked against the DNA. TRBV21-1 is a known pseudogene. CDR3 size: 18 residues.